This TCR beta chain derives from a study of regulatory T cells in long-lasting Graves disease. Study outcomes and limitations: Newly diagnosed disease favored TRBV20-1 and TRBJ2-1 over persistent disease. Persistent Graves' patients showed reduced TCR diversity versus newly diagnosed patients.

Ten or more counts support this clonotype. The antigen remains unidentified. Trimming cost V 1 base and J 2 bases, with 9 bases left between them. The CDR3 is 13 amino acids. Per germline, CDR1 DFQATT and CDR2 SNEGSKA (reference sequence). Sample time point: newly diagnosed GD, antithyroid drugs for less than 3 months. PBMC-derived RNA was used for the TCR library. Arm-PCR of CDR3 regions with iRepertoire HTBI primers generated TCR beta libraries. Each CDR3 protein gets one entry after TCRdb re-called the multiplex PCR reads with MiXCR. The sample lists approximately 350,000 distinct CDR3 sequences, over 9.5% occurring once. These sequences were also reported in another study, on T cells in Graves' hyperthyroidism and ophthalmopathy. This second study notes: An initial round of RT-PCR targeting the TCR CDR3 relied on the HTBI primer set.

Sequences were derived from peripheral blood mononuclear cells (PBMCs), sampled at new diagnosis, from a patient treated with antithyroid drugs. The TCR was taken from a woman between 18 and 30 years old with Graves disease. The V gene is TRBV20-1, the J gene TRBJ2-7; tentatively, D is TRBD1 (5 bases). CDR3 loop: CSARGLDTYEQYV. Here the CDR3 DNA reads TGCAGTGCTAGAGGTTTGGACACCTACGAGCAGTACGTC.